This TCR beta chain comes out of a study of siplizumab effects on memory and regulatory T cells (dated by TCRdb to the late 2010s). Broadly, across the study: The study examined how the anti-CD2 antibody siplizumab affects alloreactive T-cell subsets in allogeneic mixed lymphocyte reactions built from human PBMCs.

In regard to this clone: Its antigen is still unknown. Qualities for individual bases were not recorded, and no much larger clone is one base off.

Overall study results and their limits: Among mappable alloreactive CD4+ clones, the Treg-derived fraction averaged nearly 70% with siplizumab versus around 27% in control reactions. About 75-95% of proliferating CD4+ or CD8+ clones could not be given a naive or memory phenotype. The cumulative frequency of alloreactive sequences traceable to unstimulated CD4+ memory T cells was significantly reduced by siplizumab. Unstimulated naive T cells appeared more diverse than memory T cells, and naive cells seemed to contribute substantially to the alloresponse. Because sequences at frequencies below about 10^-5 were poorly captured, only a minor fraction of alloreactive clones could be mapped back to unstimulated subsets. The suppressive function of proliferating Tregs from siplizumab cultures was not functionally confirmed.

CDR1 LNHDA and CDR2 SQIVND were looked up in the germline V gene (reference sequence). V is pared back by 4 bases and J by 7 bases, with 13 bases lying between the germline termini. The CDR3, from cysteine to phenylalanine, totals 14 residues. CDR3 DNA only is kept here, 42 bases in frame from base 1. Sorted unstimulated T cells and proliferating T cells recovered from mixed lymphocyte reactions were subjected to TCRbeta CDR3 sequencing. Fresh whole blood from over 8 HLA-typed healthy donors was used to isolate PBMCs. Unstimulated CD4+ regulatory T cells were FACS-sorted to map the origin of alloreactive clones. Libraries came from the immunoSEQ multiplex PCR assay. Approximately 100,000 TCR templates per sample were assayed on the deep sequencing platform. Genomic DNA extracted from sorted T cells was used for TCRbeta CDR3 sequencing. The paper's data handling went like this. Clonal analysis of TCRbeta CDR3 data was done in the R programming language. Comparing unstimulated samples against CFSE-low samples taken after the reaction was how alloreactive CD4+ and CD8+ clones were defined. Alloreactive CD4+ clones were assigned to regulatory or non-regulatory origin by matching sequences to sorted unstimulated Treg and non-Treg repertoires. Here the immuneACCESS table is served through TCRdb, limited to in-frame sequences with V and J called. Missing clones are a known gap in these copies; in checked studies unresolved V genes cover under half, and the rest lacks a known reason. D and trimming come from the DNA, and the V and J calls and clone size come from that table. Present in this sample are some 100,000 clones, about 91% of which were seen just once. Together, the top ten hold approximately 0.71% of the sample.

In this chain, TRBV19 is recombined with TRBJ2-2, with the D gene not clear enough to name. What was sequenced was Tregs sorted from blood. The sequence was obtained from a human donor in good health. The CDR3 loop reads CASSKFGQSGELFF. In nucleotides, the sequence is TGTGCCAGTAGTAAGTTTGGGCAAAGCGGGGAGCTGTTTTTT.